This TCR beta chain was retrieved from a study of OX40 agonist ivuxolimab in advanced cancers. Across the whole study: Treatment received earlier with anti-PD-1, anti-PD-L1 or anti-CTLA-4 agents was allowed, and over 35% had some. Two cutaneous melanoma patients and one hepatocellular carcinoma patient, three in all, had partial responses. Regarding the study as a whole: At doses 0.1 to 3.0 mg/kg, CD4+ and CD8+ clones expanded. Patients who responded partially at 0.1-3.0 mg/kg showed clonal expansion ranking among the lowest.

This CDR3 has 16 amino acids. Germline V gene data show CDR1 as SGDLS and CDR2 as YYNGEE. Between the trimmed V and J ends, which lost 4 bases and 0 bases, there was a span of 14 bases. Comment on this clone: Its matching antigen is unknown.

Libraries were prepared by immunoSEQ multiplex PCR; TCRdb keeps only in-frame clonotypes and omits some of them. The sample carries about 150,000 clones, 90% to 95% recorded once. The chain employs TRBV9 and TRBJ2-1; D possibly corresponds to TRBD2 (5 bases). The material sequenced was CD4+ or CD8+ T cells sorted from blood, taken in a trial of the OX40 agonist ivuxolimab. The source of this sequence is an adult with an advanced solid tumor such as melanoma, head and neck, liver or kidney cancer. The CDR3 region is CASSRSGGASYNEQFF. In nucleotides, the CDR3 is TGTGCCAGCAGCCGGAGCGGAGGAGCCTCCTACAATGAGCAGTTCTTC.